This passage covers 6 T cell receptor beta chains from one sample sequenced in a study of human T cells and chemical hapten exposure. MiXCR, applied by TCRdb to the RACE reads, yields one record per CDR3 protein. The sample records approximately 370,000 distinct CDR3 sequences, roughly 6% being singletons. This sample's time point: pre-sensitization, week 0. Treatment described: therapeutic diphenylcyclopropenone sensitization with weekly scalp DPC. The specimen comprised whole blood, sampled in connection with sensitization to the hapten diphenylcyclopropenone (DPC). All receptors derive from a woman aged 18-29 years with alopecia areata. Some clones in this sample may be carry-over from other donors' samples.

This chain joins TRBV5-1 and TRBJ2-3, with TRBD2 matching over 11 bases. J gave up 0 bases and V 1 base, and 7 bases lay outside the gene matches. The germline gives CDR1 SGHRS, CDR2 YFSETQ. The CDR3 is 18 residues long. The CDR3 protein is CASSLKLAGGPSTDTQYF. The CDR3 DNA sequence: TGCGCCAGCAGCTTGAAGCTAGCGGGGGGCCCTAGCACAGATACGCAGTATTTT. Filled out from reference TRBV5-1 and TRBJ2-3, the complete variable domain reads KAGVTQTPRYLIKTRGQQVTLSCSPISGHRSVSWYQQTPGQGLQFLFEYFSETQRNKGNFPGRFSGRQFSNSRSEMNVSTLELGDSALYLCASSLKLAGGPSTDTQYFGPGTRLTVL.

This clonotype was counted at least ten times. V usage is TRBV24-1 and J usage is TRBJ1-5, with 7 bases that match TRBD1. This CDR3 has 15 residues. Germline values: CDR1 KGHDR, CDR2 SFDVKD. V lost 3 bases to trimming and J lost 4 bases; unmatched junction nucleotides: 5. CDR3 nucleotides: TGTGCCACCAGTGATAAAAGGGGGCTTAATCAGCCCCAGCATTTT. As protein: CATSDKRGLNQPQHF.

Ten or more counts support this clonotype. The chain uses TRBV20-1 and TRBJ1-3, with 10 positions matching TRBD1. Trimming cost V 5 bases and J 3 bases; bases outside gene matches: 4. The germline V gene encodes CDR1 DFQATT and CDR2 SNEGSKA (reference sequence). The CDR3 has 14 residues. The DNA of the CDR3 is TGCAGTGCTGAGACAGGGGGCTATGGAAACACCATATATTTT. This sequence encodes CSAETGGYGNTIYF.

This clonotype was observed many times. The CDR3 DNA sequence: TGTGCCAGCAGCCAAGCCCCAGAAAATCAGCCCCAGCATTTT. This gives the protein CASSQAPENQPQHF. The J gene is TRBJ1-5, the V gene TRBV4-2; D is unclear. Germline V gives CDR1 LGHNA, CDR2 YNFKEQ. The CDR3 runs 14 residues. Trimming shortened V by 1 base and J by 4 bases, and 8 bases separated the two germline ends.

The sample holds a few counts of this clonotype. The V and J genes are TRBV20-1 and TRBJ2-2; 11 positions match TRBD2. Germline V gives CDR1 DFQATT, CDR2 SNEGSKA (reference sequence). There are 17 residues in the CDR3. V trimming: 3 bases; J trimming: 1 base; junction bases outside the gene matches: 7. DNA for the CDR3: TGCAGTGCTAGGAGACTAGCGGGGCACGGGAACACCGGGGAGCTGTTTTTT. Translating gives CSARRLAGHGNTGELFF.

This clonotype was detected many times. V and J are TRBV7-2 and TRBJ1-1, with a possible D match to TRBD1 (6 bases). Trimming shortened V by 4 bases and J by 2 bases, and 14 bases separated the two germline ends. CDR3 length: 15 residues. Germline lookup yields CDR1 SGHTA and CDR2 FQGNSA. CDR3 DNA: TGTGCCAGCAGCTGGAAACAGGGTCCTAACACTGAAGCTTTCTTT. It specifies CASSWKQGPNTEAFF.